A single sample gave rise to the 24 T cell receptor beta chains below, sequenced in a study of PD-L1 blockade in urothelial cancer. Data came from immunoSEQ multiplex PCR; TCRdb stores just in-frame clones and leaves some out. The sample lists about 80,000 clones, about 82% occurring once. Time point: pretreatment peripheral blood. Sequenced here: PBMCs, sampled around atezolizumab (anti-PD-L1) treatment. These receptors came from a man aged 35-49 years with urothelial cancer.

The CDR3 reads CASSFRQRGGVRTDTQYF. For the CDR3, the DNA is TGTGCCAGCAGCTTCCGTCAACGAGGGGGCGTAAGAACAGATACGCAGTATTTT. The rearrangement joins TRBV11-2 to TRBJ2-3, with 7 bases that match TRBD1. V dropped 3 bases and J dropped 3; count of bases not matched to a gene: 15. The CDR3 contains 18 residues. The germline V gene encodes CDR1 SGHAT and CDR2 FQNNGV. The full variable domain, completed using reference TRBV11-2 and TRBJ2-3, is EAGVAQSPRYKIIEKRQSVAFWCNPISGHATLYWYQQILGQGPKLLIQFQNNGVVDDSQLPKDRFSAERLKGVDSTLKIQPAKLEDSAVYLCASSFRQRGGVRTDTQYFGPGTRLTVL.

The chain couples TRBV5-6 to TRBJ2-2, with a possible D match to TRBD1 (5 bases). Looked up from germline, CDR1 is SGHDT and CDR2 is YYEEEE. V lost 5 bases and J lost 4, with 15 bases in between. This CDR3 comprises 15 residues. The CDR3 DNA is TGTGCCAGCAGGTCCAGGGTTTCGGGCACCGGGGAGCTGTTTTTT. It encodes CASRSRVSGTGELFF.

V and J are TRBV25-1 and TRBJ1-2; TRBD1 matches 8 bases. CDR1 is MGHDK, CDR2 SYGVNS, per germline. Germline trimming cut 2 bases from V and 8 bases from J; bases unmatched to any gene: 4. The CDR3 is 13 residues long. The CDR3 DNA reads TGTGCCAGCAGTGAACAGGGGGCGCGGGGCTACACCTTC. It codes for CASSEQGARGYTF.

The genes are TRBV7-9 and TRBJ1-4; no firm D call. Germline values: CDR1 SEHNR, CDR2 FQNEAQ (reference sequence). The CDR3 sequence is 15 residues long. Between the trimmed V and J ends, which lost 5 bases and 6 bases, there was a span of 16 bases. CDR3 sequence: CASSAHLALDEKLFF. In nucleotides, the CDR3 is TGTGCCAGCAGCGCACACTTAGCACTGGATGAAAAACTGTTTTTT.

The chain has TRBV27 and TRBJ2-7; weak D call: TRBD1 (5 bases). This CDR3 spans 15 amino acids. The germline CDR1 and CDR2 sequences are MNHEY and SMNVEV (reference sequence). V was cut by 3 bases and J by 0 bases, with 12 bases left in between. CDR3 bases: TGTGCCAGCAGTTTTGTTCAGGGAATCTCCTACGAGCAGTACTTC. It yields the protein CASSFVQGISYEQYF.

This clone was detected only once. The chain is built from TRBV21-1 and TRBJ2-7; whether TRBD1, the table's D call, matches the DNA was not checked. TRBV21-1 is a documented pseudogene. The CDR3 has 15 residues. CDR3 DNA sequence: TGTGCCAGCAGCACCCGACAGACAATGCCTTTGGAGCAGTACTTC. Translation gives CASSTRQTMPLEQYF.

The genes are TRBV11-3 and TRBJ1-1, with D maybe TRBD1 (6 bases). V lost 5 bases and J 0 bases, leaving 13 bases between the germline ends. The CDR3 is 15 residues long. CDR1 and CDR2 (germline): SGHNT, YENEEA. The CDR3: CASSLGGGMNTEAFF. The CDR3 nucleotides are TGTGCCAGCAGCCTAGGGGGGGGGATGAACACTGAAGCTTTCTTT.

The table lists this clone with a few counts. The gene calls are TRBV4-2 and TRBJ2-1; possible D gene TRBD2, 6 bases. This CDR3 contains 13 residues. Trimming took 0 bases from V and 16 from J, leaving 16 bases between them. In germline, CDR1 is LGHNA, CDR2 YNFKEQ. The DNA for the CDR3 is TGTGCCAGCAGCCAAGACCCTGACGGGAGAGGATTCTTC. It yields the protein CASSQDPDGRGFF.

The CDR3 protein is CSASTSNEQFF. The CDR3 DNA is TGCAGTGCCAGTACTAGCAATGAGCAGTTCTTC. The chain carries TRBV20-1 and TRBJ2-1; perhaps TRBD2 as D (5 bases). The CDR3 totals 11 residues. V was trimmed by 6 bases and J by 6 bases, leaving 9 bases between them. Germline loops: CDR1 DFQATT, CDR2 SNEGSKA (reference sequence).

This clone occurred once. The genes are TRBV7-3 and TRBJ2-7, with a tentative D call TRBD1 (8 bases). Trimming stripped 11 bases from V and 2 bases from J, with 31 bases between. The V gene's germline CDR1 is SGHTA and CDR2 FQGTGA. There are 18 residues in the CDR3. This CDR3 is CARRQGRSAGAVAYEQYF. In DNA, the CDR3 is TGTGCCCGTCGACAGGGGCGATCGGCGGGAGCCGTGGCCTACGAGCAGTACTTC.

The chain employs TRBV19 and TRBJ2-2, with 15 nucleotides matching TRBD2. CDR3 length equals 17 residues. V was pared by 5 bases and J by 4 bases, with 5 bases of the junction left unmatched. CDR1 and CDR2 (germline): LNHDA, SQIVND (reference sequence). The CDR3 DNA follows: TGTGCCAGTAGTGCCGGACTAGCGGGAGGGAGCACCGGGGAGCTGTTTTTT. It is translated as CASSAGLAGGSTGELFF.

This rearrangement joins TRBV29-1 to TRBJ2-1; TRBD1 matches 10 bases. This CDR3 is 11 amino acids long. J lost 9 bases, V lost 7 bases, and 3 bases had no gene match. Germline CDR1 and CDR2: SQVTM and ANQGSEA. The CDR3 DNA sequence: TGCAGCGGACAGGGGGCTTCTGAGCAGTTCTTC. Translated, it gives CSGQGASEQFF.

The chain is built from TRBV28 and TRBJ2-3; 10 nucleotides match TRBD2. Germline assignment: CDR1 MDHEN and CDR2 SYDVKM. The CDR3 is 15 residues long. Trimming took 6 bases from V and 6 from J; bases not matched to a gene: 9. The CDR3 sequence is CASSLSGRARDTQYF. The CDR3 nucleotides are TGTGCCAGCAGCCTAAGCGGGAGGGCCCGGGATACGCAGTATTTT.

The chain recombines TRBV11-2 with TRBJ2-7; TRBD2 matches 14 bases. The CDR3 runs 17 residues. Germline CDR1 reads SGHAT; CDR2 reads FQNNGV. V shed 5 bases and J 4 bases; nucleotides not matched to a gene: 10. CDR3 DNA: TGTGCCAGCAGCCCCGGGACTAGCGGGAGTCACGTTTACGAGCAGTACTTC. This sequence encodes CASSPGTSGSHVYEQYF.

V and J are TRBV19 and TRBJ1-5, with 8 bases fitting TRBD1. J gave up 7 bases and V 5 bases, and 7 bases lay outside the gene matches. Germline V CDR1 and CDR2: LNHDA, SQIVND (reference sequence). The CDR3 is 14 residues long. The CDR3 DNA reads TGTGCCAGTAGTTGGGGACAGGCGGGGCAGCCCCAGCATTTT. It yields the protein CASSWGQAGQPQHF.

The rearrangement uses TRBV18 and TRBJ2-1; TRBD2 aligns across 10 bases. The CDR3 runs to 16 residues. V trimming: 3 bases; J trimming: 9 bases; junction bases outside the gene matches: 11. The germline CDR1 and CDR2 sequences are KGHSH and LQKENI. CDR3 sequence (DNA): TGTGCCAGCTCACCTTTAAGACTAGCGGGTCATCGTGAGCAGTTCTTC. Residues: CASSPLRLAGHREQFF.

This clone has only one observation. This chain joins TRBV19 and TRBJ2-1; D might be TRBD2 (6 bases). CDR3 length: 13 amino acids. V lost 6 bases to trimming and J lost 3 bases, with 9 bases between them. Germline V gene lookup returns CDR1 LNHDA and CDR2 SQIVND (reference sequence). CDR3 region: CASRAGIYNEQFF. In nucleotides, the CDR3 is TGTGCCAGTAGGGCGGGAATCTACAATGAGCAGTTCTTC.

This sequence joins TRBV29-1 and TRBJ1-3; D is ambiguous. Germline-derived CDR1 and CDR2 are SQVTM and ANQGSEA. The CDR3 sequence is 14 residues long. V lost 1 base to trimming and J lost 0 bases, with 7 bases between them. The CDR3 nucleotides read TGCAGCGTTGAAGGCGGCAACTCTGGAAACACCATATATTTT. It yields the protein CSVEGGNSGNTIYF. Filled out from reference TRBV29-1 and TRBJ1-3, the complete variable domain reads SAVISQKPSRDICQRGTSLTIQCQVDSQVTMMFWYRQQPGQSLTLIATANQGSEATYESGFVIDKFPISRPNLTFSTLTVSNMSPEDSSIYLCSVEGGNSGNTIYFGEGSWLTVV.

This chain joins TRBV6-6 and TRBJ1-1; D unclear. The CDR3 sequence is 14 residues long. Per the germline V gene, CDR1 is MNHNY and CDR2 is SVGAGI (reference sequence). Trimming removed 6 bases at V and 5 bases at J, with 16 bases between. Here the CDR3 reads CASSQDGRTTEAFF. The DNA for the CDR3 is TGTGCCAGCAGCCAGGACGGGAGAACAACTGAAGCTTTCTTT.

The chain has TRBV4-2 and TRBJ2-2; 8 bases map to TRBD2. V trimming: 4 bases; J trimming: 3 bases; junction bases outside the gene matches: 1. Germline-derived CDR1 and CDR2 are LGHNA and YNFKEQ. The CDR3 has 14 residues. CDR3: CASSPGGDTGELFF. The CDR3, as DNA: TGTGCCAGCAGCCCGGGGGGGGACACCGGGGAGCTGTTTTTT.

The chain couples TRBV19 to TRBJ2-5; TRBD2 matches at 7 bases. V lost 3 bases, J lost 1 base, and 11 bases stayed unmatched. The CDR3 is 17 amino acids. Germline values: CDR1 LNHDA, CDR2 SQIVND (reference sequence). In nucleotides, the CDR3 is TGTGCCAGTAGTATGAACCGCCTAGCGGAAGTCCAAGAGACCCAGTACTTC. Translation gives CASSMNRLAEVQETQYF.

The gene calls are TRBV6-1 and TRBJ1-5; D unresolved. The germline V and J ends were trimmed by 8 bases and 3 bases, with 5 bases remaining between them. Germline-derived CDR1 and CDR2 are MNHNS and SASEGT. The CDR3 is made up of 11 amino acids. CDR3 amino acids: CASHSNQPQHF. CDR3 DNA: TGTGCCAGCCATTCCAATCAGCCCCAGCATTTT.

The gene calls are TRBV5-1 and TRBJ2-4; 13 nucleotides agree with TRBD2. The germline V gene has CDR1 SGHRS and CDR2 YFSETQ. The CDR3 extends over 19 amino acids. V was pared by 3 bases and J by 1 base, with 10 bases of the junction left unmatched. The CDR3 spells CASSSGTSGNRRAKNIQYF. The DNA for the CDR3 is TGCGCCAGCAGCTCAGGGACTAGCGGGAACCGTAGGGCCAAAAACATTCAGTACTTC.

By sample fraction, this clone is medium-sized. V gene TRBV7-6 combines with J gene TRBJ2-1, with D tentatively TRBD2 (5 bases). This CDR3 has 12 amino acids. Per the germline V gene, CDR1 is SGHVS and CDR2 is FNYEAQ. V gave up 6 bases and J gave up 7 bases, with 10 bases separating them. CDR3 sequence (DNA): TGTGCCAGCAGTCGGGGTGGTAATGAGCAGTTCTTC. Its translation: CASSRGGNEQFF.